The rows below give T cell receptor beta chains drawn from one sample of a study of long-term antiretroviral therapy in people with HIV. Repertoires were generated with immunoSEQ multiplex PCR, while TCRdb's copy carries only in-frame clones and drops some. The sample includes tens of thousands of clones, roughly 84% seen only once; the top ten take about 4.5%. The input for sequencing was unsorted PBMCs, taken 5.9 years after starting antiretroviral therapy. These receptors were obtained from a man in his thirties or forties with HIV. Each CDR3 is given with its conserved first and last residue. D genes are given only for firm matches. Rows give clone size only sometimes, using once, few, many, or a class for an expanded clone.

clone_size,d_call,v_call,j_call,cdr3_aa,cdr3_nt
.,.,TRBV7-6,TRBJ1-6,CASSREGRENSPLHF,TGTGCCAGCAGCAGAGAGGGACGGGAAAATTCACCCCTCCACTTT
.,TRBD1,TRBV5-5,TRBJ1-1,CASSLATGGSWMNTEAFF,TGTGCCAGCAGCTTGGCTACAGGGGGCTCATGGATGAACACTGAAGCTTTCTTT
.,.,TRBV19,TRBJ2-4,CASMNSGAKNIQYF,TGTGCCAGTATGAACAGCGGAGCCAAAAACATTCAGTACTTC
.,TRBD1,TRBV28,TRBJ1-2,CASSLSLKPGQGRQNYGYTF,TGTGCCAGCAGCCTCTCGCTTAAACCGGGACAGGGGCGCCAAAACTATGGCTACACCTTC
.,TRBD1,TRBV5-6,TRBJ1-2,CASSLLTGDYGYTF,TGTGCCAGCAGCCTACTTACAGGGGACTATGGCTACACCTTC
.,.,TRBV7-9,TRBJ1-1,CASSLGLEAFF,TGTGCCAGCAGCTTAGGTCTAGAAGCTTTCTTT
.,.,TRBV19,TRBJ1-5,CASSILGGREVWVQPQHF,TGTGCCAGTAGTATCCTGGGGGGGCGCGAGGTTTGGGTTCAGCCCCAGCATTTT
.,.,TRBV6-1,TRBJ2-7,CASSVGAGSYEQYF,TGTGCCAGCAGTGTTGGGGCAGGCTCCTACGAGCAGTACTTC
few,.,TRBV28,TRBJ1-1,CATTKGTGATEAFF,TGTGCCACCACAAAAGGGACTGGAGCTACTGAAGCTTTCTTT
.,TRBD1,TRBV4-3,TRBJ2-2,CASSRGQGARTGELFF,TGCGCCAGCAGCCGCGGACAGGGGGCGCGCACCGGGGAGCTGTTTTTT
once,.,TRBV7-9,TRBJ2-7,CASSLAASSYEQYF,TGTGCCAGCAGCTTAGCCGCCAGCTCCTACGAGCAGTACTTC
.,TRBD1,TRBV7-9,TRBJ1-3,CASSLGDRAGNTIYF,TGTGCCAGCAGCTTAGGGGACAGGGCTGGAAACACCATATATTTT
.,.,TRBV7-9,TRBJ1-2,CASSPDGYGYTF,TGTGCCAGCAGCCCAGACGGATATGGCTACACCTTC
.,TRBD1,TRBV5-4,TRBJ1-6,CASSVPGQLNSPLHF,TGTGCCAGCAGCGTACCGGGACAGCTCAATTCACCCCTCCACTTT
medium-sized,TRBD2,TRBV2,TRBJ2-7,CASSERASGSIYEQYF,TGTGCCAGCAGTGAAAGGGCTAGCGGGAGTATCTACGAGCAGTACTTC
once,.,TRBV19,TRBJ1-1,CASSRATMNTEAFF,TGTGCCAGTAGTAGAGCGACCATGAACACTGAAGCTTTCTTT
.,TRBD1,TRBV11-2,TRBJ2-7,CASSLDRPGQGTYEQYF,TGTGCCAGCAGCTTAGATCGGCCGGGACAGGGTACCTACGAGCAGTACTTC
.,TRBD2,TRBV28,TRBJ2-1,CASSRGLAGGRGEQFF,TGTGCCAGCAGTCGAGGACTAGCGGGAGGCCGGGGGGAGCAGTTCTTC
.,TRBD2,TRBV2,TRBJ2-5,CASRDGGGPAETQYF,TGTGCCAGCAGGGATGGGGGGGGTCCCGCAGAGACCCAGTACTTC
.,TRBD2,TRBV2,TRBJ2-1,CASSRGLAGYNEQFF,TGTGCCAGCAGTCGGGGACTAGCGGGATACAATGAGCAGTTCTTC
few,TRBD1,TRBV7-6,TRBJ2-2,CASSLAAGQGSGELFF,TGTGCCAGCAGCTTAGCAGCGGGACAGGGATCCGGGGAGCTGTTTTTT
once,.,TRBV28,TRBJ2-7,CASKTSPGPYEQYF,TGTGCCAGCAAGACTTCCCCGGGGCCCTACGAGCAGTACTTC
.,.,TRBV2,TRBJ2-4,CASSDGRSVKNIQYF,TGTGCCAGCAGTGACGGACGGAGTGTAAAAAACATTCAGTACTTC
few,.,TRBV7-3,TRBJ2-1,CASSPGSYNEQFF,TGTGCCAGCAGCCCCGGGTCCTACAATGAGCAGTTCTTC
.,TRBD1,TRBV5-4,TRBJ2-1,CATSQGEYNEQFF,TGTGCCACCTCTCAGGGGGAATACAATGAGCAGTTCTTC
.,.,TRBV5-6,TRBJ2-6,CASSLGISGANVLTF,TGTGCCAGCAGCTTGGGTATTTCTGGGGCCAACGTCCTGACTTTC
.,.,TRBV7-8,TRBJ1-5,CASSFGGFGDQPQHF,TGTGCCAGCAGCTTTGGAGGGTTTGGTGATCAGCCCCAGCATTTT
.,.,TRBV7-3,TRBJ2-7,CASSSGQHPYEQYF,TGTGCCAGCAGCTCGGGACAACACCCCTACGAGCAGTACTTC
few,.,TRBV9,TRBJ1-5,CASSVDGANQPQHF,TGTGCCAGCAGCGTAGATGGGGCCAATCAGCCCCAGCATTTT
.,TRBD1,TRBV19,TRBJ2-7,CASSIGQGAVAYEQYF,TGTGCCAGTAGTATAGGCCAGGGGGCTGTAGCCTACGAGCAGTACTTC
once,TRBD2,TRBV29-1,TRBJ2-1,CSVFGGSYNEQFF,TGCAGCGTCTTCGGGGGGTCCTACAATGAGCAGTTCTTC
.,TRBD1,TRBV5-4,TRBJ1-2,CASSEGQGKFYGYTF,TGTGCCAGCAGCGAAGGACAGGGGAAATTCTATGGCTACACCTTC
.,TRBD1,TRBV18,TRBJ1-5,CASSPRSDRVSNQPQHF,TGTGCCAGCTCACCACGGTCGGACAGGGTTAGCAATCAGCCCCAGCATTTT
.,TRBD1,TRBV27,TRBJ1-1,CASRGQGANTEAFF,TGTGCCAGCAGAGGACAGGGGGCGAACACTGAAGCTTTCTTT